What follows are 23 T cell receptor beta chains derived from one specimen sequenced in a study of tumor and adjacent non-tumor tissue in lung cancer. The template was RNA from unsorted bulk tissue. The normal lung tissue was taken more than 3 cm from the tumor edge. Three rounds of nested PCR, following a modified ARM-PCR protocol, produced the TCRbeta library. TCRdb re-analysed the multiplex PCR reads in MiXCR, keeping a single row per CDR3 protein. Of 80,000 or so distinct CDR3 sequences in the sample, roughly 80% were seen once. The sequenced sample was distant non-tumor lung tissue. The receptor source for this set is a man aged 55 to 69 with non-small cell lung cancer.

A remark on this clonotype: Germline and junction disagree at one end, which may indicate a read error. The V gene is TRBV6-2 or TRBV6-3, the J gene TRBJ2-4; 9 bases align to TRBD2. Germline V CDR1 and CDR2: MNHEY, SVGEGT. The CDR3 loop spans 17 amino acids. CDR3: CVSSYEIAGDAKNIQYF. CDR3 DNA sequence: TGTGTCAGCAGTTACGAGATAGCGGGAGATGCCAAAAACATTCAGTACTTC.

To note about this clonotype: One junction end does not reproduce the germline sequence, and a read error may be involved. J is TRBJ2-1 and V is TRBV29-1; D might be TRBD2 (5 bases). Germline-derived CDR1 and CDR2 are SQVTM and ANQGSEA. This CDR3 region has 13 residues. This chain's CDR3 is CSVLGGRYNDQFF. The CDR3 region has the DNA TGCAGCGTTTTGGGCGGGCGATACAATGATCAGTTCTTC.

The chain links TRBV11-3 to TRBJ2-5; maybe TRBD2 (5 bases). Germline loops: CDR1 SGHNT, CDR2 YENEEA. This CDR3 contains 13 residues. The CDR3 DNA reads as TGTGTCATTAGCTTTACCGGGGAAGAGACCCAGTACTTC. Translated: CVISFTGEETQYF.

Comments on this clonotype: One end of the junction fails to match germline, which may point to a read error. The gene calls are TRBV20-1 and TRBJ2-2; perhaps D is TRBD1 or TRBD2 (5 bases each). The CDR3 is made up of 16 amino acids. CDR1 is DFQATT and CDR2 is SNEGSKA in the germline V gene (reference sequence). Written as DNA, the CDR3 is TGCAATGCTAGAGAGGGGATGGGTGGGCACACCGGGGAGCTGTTTTTT. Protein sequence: CNAREGMGGHTGELFF.

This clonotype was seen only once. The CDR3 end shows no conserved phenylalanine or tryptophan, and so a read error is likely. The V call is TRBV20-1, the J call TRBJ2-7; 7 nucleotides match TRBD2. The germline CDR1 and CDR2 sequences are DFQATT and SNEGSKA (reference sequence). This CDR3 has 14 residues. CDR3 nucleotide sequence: TGCAGTGCTAGAGACCTGAGAGGGGACTACGAACAGTACTTA. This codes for CSARDLRGDYEQYL.

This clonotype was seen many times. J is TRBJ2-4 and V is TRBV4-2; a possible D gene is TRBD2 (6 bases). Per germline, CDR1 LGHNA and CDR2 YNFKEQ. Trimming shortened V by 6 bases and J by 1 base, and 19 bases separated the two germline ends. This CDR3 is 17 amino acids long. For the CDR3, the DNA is TGTGCCAGCAGTCCCCGTGCGGGCGGAGGGGCCAAAAACATTCAGTACTTC. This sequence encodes CASSPRAGGGAKNIQYF.

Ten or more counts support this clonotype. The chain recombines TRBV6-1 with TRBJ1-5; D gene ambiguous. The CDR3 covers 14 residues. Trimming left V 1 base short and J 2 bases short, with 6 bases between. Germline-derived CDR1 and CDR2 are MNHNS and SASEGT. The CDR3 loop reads CASSEGSGNQPQHF. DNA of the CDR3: TGTGCCAGCAGTGAAGGGAGTGGCAATCAGCCCCAGCATTTT.

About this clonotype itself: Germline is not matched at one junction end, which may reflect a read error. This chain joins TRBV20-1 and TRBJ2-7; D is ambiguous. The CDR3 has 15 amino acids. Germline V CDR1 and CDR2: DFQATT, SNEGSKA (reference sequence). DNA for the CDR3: TGCAGTGCTAGAGATTTCGGCAGGTCCTCCCACGATCAGTACTTC. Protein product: CSARDFGRSSHDQYF.

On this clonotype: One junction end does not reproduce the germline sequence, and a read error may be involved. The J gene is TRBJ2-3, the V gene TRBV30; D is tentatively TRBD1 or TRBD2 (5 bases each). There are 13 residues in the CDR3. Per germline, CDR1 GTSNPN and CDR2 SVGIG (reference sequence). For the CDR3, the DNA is TGTACCTGGGTCCAGGGAGACTCAGGTACGCAGTATTTT. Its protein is CTWVQGDSGTQYF.

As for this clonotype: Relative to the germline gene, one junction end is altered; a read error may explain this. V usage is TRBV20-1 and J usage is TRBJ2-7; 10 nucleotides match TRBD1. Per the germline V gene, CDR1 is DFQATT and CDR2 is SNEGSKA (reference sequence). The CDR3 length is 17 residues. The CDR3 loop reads CSTRDLRRQGAPHEQYF. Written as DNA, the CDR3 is TGCAGTACTAGAGACCTTCGCAGACAGGGGGCGCCCCACGAGCAGTACTTC.

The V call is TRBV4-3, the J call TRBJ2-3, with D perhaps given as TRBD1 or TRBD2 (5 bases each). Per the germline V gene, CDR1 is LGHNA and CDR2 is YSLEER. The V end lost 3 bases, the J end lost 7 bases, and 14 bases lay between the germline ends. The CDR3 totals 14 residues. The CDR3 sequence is CASSQARGGNTQYF. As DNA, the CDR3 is TGCGCCAGCAGCCAGGCCCGTGGGGGAAATACGCAGTATTTT.

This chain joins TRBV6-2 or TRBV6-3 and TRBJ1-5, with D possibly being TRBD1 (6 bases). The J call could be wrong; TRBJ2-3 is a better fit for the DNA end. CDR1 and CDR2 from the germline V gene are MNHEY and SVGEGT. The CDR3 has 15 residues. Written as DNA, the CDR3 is TGTGCCAGCGGCCCCACCGGGCAGGGGAGTCAACCCCAGTATTTT. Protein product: CASGPTGQGSQPQYF.

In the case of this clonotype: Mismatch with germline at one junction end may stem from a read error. This chain's CDR3 is CASSSRGSEGYRAGELYF. CDR3 nucleotides: TGTGCCAGCAGCTCCCGGGGATCGGAAGGATATAGAGCCGGGGAGCTGTATTTT. This chain joins TRBV11-3 and TRBJ2-2, with D possibly matching TRBD2 (5 bases). The CDR3 is 18 residues long. The germline gives CDR1 SGHNT, CDR2 YENEEA.

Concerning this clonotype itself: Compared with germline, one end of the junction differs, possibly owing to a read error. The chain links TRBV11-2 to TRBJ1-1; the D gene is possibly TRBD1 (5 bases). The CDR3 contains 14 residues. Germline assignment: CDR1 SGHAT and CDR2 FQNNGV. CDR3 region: CASSLVGTGTQAFF. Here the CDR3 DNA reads TGTGCCAGCAGCTTAGTGGGGACGGGCACTCAAGCTTTCTTT.

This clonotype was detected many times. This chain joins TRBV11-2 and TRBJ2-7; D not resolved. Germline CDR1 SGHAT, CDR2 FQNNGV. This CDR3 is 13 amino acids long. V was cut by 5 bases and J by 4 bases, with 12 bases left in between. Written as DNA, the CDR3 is TGTGCCAGCAGCCCCCAGATTAAATACGAGCAGTACTTC. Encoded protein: CASSPQIKYEQYF. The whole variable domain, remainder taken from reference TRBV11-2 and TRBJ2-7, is EAGVAQSPRYKIIEKRQSVAFWCNPISGHATLYWYQQILGQGPKLLIQFQNNGVVDDSQLPKDRFSAERLKGVDSTLKIQPAKLEDSAVYLCASSPQIKYEQYFGPGTRLTVT.

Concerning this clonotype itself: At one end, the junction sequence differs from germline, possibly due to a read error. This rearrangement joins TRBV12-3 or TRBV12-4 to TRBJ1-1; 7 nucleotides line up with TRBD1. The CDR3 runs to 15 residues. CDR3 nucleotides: TGTACCAGCAATAATATACGGACAGGGAACACTGAAGCTTTCTTT. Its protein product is CTSNNIRTGNTEAFF.

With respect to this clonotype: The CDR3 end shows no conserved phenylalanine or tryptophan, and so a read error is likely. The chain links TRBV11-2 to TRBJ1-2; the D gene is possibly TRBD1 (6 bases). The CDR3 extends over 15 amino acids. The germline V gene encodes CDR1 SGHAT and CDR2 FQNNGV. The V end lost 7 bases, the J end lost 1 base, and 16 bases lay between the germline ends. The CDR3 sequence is CASNLNGRGNYGYTL. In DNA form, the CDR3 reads TGTGCCAGCAATCTCAATGGCAGGGGTAACTATGGCTACACCTTA.

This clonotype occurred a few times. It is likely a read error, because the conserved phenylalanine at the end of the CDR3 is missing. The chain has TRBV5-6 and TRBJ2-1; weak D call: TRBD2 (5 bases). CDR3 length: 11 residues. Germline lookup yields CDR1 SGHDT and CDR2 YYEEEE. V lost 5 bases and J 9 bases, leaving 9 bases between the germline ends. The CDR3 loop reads CASSRGGEQFL. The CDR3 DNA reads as TGTGCCAGCAGTCGCGGAGGTGAGCAGTTCTTA.

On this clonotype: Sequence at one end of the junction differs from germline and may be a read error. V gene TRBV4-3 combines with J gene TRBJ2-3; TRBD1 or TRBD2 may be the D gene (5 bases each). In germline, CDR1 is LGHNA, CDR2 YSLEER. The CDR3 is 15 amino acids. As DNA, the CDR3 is TGCGCCGGCAGCCAAGATAAGCCGGGGCGAGTTACGCAGTATTTT. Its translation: CAGSQDKPGRVTQYF.

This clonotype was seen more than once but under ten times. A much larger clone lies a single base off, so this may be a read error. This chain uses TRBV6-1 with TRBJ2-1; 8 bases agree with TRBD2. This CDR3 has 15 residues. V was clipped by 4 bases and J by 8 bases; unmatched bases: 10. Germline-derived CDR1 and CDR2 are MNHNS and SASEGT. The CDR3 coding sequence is TGTGCCAGCAGTGTCATAGCGACTAGCGTGGATGAGCAGTTCTTC. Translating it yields CASSVIATSVDEQFF.

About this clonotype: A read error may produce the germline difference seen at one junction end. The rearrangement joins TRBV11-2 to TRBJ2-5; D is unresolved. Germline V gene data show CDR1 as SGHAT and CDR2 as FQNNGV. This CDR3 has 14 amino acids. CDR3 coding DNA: TGTGCCAGCAGTTCCGGACGGGTTCTGGAGACCCAGTATTTC. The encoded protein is CASSSGRVLETQYF.

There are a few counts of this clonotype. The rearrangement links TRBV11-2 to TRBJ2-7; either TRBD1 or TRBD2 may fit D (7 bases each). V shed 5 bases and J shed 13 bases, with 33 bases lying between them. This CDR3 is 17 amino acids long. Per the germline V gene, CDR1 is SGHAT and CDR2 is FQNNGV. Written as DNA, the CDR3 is TGTGCCAGCAGCCCCCTATCCGGGACAGCGGGAACATACGACCAATACTTC. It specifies CASSPLSGTAGTYDQYF.

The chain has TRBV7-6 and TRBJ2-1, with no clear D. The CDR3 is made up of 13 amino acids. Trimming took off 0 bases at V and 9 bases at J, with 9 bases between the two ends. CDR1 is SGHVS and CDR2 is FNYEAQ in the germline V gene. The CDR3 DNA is TGTGCCAGCAGCTTAGCGACTGAAGTTGAGCAGTTCTTC. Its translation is CASSLATEVEQFF.